This TCR beta chain appears in the sequencing data of a study of blood T cell repertoires in COVID-19. About the study: Samples of COVID-19 (acute and convalescent) were obtained from the United States, Italy and Spain.

Trimming cost V 1 base and J 10 bases, with 16 bases left between them. Germline CDR1 and CDR2: MNHEY and SVGEGT. The CDR3 runs to 14 residues. Here immunoSEQ multiplex PCR was the method, and the copy in TCRdb shows in-frame clones only, minus some. The table shows over 200,000 clones, with around 91% occurring only once. Those designated as exposed participants met a COVID-19 case within 2 weeks before study entry. The rearrangement joins TRBV6-2 or TRBV6-3 to TRBJ2-5, with a possible D match to TRBD2 (6 bases). This TCR came from a man in his thirties or forties who had been exposed to COVID-19. The sample comprised PBMCs or T cells enriched from blood (not recorded which). CDR3 DNA: TGTGCCAGCAGTTACTACGGAACGGGCGGGATCCAGTACTTC. As protein: CASSYYGTGGIQYF.